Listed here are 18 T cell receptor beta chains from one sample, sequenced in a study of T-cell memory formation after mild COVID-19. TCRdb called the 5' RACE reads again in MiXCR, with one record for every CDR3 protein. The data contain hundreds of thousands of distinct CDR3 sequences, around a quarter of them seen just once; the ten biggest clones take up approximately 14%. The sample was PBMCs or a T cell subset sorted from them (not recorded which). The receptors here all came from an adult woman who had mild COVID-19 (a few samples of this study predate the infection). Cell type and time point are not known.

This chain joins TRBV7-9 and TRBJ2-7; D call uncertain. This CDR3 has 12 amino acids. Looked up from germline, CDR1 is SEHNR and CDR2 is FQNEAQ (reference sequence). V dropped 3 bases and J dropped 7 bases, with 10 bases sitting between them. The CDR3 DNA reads TGTGCCAGCAGCTTGGGCATCGGGGAGCAGTACTTC. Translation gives CASSLGIGEQYF.

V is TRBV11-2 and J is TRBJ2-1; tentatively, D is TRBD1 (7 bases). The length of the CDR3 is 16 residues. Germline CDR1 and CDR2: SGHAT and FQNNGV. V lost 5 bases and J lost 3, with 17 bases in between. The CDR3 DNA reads TGTGCCAGCAGCGCAGGCCCGCAGGGGGGCTACAATGAGCAGTTCTTC. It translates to CASSAGPQGGYNEQFF.

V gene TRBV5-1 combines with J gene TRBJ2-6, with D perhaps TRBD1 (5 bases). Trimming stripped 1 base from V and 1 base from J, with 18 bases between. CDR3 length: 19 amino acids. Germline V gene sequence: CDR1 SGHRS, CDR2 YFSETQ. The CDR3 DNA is TGCGCCAGCAGCTTGTACCCGGACACCAGGACGTCTGGGGCCAACGTCCTGACTTTC. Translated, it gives CASSLYPDTRTSGANVLTF.

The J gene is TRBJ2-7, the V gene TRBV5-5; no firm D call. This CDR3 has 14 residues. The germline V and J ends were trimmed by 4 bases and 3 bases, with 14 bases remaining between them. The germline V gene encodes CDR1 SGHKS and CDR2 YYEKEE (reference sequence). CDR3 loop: CASSPAGYHYEQYF. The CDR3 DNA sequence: TGTGCCAGCAGCCCAGCAGGTTATCACTACGAGCAGTACTTC.

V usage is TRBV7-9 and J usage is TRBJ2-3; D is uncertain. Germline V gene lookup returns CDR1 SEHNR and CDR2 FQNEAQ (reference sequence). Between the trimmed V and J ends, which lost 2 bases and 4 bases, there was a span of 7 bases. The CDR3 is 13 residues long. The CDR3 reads CASSLWSADTQYF. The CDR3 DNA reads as TGTGCCAGCAGCTTATGGTCCGCAGATACGCAGTATTTT.

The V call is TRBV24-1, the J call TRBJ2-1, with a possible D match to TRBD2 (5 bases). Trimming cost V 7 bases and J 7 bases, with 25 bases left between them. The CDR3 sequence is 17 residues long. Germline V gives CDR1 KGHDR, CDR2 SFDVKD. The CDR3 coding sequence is TGTGCCACCAGGGCTGCGGGTGGGAACTCGGTTAGGAATGAGCAGTTCTTC. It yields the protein CATRAAGGNSVRNEQFF.

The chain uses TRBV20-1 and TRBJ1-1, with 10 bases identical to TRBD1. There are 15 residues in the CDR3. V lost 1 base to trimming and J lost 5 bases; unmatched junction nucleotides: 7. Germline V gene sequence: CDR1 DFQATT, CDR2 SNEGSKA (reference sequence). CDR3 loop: CSARGTGGWSTEAFF. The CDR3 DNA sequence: TGCAGTGCTAGAGGGACAGGGGGTTGGAGTACTGAAGCTTTCTTT.

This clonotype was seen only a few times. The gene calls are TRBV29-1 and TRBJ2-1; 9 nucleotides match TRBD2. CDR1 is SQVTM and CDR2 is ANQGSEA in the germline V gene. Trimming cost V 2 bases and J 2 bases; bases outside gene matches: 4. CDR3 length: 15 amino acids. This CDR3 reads CSVEWVAGAYNEQFF. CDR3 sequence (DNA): TGCAGCGTTGAATGGGTAGCGGGGGCCTACAATGAGCAGTTCTTC.

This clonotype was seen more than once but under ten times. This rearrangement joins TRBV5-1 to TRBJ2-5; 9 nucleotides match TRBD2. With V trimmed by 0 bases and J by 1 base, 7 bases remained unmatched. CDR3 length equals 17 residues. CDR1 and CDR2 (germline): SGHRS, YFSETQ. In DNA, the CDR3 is TGCGCCAGCAGCTTGGCGGAAGCGGGGGGCTTCCAAGAGACCCAGTACTTC. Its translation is CASSLAEAGGFQETQYF.

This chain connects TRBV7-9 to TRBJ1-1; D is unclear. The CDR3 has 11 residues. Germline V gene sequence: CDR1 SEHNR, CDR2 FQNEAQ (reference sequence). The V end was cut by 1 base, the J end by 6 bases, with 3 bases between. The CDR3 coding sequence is TGTGCCAGCAGCTTAGAGTCTGAAGCTTTCTTT. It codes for CASSLESEAFF.

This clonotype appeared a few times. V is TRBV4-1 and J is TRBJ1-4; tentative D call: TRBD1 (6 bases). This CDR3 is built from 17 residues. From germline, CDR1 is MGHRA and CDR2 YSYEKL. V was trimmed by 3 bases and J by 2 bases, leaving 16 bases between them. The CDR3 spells CASSHWTAGATNEKLFF. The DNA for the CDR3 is TGCGCCAGCAGCCATTGGACAGCGGGGGCGACTAATGAAAAACTGTTTTTT.

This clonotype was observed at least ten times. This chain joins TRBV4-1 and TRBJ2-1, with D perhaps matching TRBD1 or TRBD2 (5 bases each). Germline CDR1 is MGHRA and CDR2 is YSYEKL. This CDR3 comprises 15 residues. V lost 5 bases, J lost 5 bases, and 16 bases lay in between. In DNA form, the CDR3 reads TGCGCCAGCAGCAACCGGGGCCTCTCGCACAATGAGCAGTTCTTC. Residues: CASSNRGLSHNEQFF.

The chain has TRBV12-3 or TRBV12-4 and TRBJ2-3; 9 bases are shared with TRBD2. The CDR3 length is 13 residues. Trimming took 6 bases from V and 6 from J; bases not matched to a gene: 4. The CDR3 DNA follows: TGTGCCAGCAGAAGCGGGAGGCCCGATACGCAGTATTTT. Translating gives CASRSGRPDTQYF.

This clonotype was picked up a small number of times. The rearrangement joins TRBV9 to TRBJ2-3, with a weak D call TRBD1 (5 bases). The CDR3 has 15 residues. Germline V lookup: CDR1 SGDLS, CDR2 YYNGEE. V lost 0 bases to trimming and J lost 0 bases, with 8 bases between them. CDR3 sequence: CASSVGTTSTDTQYF. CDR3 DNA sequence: TGTGCCAGCAGCGTAGGGACAACTAGCACAGATACGCAGTATTTT.

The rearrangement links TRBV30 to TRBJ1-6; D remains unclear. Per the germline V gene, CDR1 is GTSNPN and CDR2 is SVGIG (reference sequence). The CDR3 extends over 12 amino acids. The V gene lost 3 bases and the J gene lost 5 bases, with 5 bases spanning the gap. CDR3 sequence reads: CAWRFNNSPLHF. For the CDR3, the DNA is TGTGCCTGGAGGTTCAATAATTCACCCCTCCACTTT.

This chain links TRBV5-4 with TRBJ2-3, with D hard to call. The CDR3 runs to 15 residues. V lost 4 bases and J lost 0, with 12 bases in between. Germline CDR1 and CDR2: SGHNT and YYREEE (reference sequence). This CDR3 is CASSAFRSSTDTQYF. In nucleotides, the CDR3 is TGTGCCAGCAGCGCCTTCAGGTCTAGCACAGATACGCAGTATTTT.

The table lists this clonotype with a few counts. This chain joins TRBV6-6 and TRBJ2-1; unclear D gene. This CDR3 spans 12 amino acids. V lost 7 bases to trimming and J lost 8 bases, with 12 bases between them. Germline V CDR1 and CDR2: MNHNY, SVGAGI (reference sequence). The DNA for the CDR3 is TGTGCCAGCACAAATAGCCAGCATGAGCAGTTCTTC. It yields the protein CASTNSQHEQFF.

CDR3 in amino acids: CASSIREVAEAFF. The CDR3 DNA sequence: TGTGCCAGCAGTATCCGGGAGGTTGCTGAAGCTTTCTTT. The chain is built from TRBV12-3 or TRBV12-4 and TRBJ1-1; no firm D call. Trimming cost V 5 bases and J 6 bases, with 13 bases left between them. The CDR3 extends over 13 amino acids.